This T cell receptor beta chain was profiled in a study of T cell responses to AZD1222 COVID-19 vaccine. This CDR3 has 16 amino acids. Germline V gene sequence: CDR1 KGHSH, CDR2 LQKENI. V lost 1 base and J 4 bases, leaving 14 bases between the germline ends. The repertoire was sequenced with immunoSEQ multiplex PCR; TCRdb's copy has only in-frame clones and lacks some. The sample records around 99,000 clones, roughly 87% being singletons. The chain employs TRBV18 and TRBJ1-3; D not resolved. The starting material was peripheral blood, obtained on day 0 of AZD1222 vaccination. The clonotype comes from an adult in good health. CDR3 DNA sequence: TGTGCCAGCTCACCACTTCCCCAGCTTTTGGGAAACACCATATATTTT. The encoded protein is CASSPLPQLLGNTIYF.